This TCR beta chain is from a study of beta chain features in type 1 diabetes. General observations from the study: Type 1 diabetes patients showed a moderate but significant shortening of TCRB CDR3s in all four CD4+ subsets.

Trimming left V 8 bases short and J 6 bases short, with 21 bases between. CDR1 and CDR2 (germline): SGHRS, YFSETQ. The CDR3 has 14 amino acids. Isolated RNA was reverse transcribed in full, so expressed TCRB transcripts were sequenced. Profiling relied on immunoSEQ multiplex PCR, and the TCRdb table lists in-frame clones only, not all of them. The sample includes around 46,000 clones, approximately 40% seen only once; the top ten take more than 0.1%. A remark on this clone: Its target is not known.

The sequence derives from a man younger than 45 with type 1 diabetes. This chain joins TRBV5-1 and TRBJ2-7; tentatively, D is TRBD1 (5 bases). The specimen sequenced was stem cell memory CD4+ T cells from blood. CDR3: CASSRTGQGGEQYF. Here the CDR3 DNA reads TGCGCCAGTTCCCGTACCGGCCAGGGCGGCGAGCAGTACTTC.